Presented here are 3 T cell receptor beta chains from one specimen sequenced in a study of Graves' ophthalmopathy and Graves' hyperthyroidism. From RNA, the CDR3 regions of TCR beta chains were amplified and sequenced. The workflow started with a first-round RT-PCR run with HTBI primers and then moved on to a second-round multiplex PCR. A single record per CDR3 protein comes from TCRdb applying MiXCR to the multiplex PCR reads. The data show almost 750,000 distinct CDR3 sequences, with 40% seen just once and 44% held by the top ten. The sequencing input was peripheral blood. The source is an adult man with Graves' ophthalmopathy.

This clonotype occurred once. J is TRBJ1-2 and V is TRBV2, with D possibly TRBD1 on 6 matching bases. CDR1 is SNHLY, CDR2 FYNNEI, per germline. Trimming took off 5 bases at V and 0 bases at J, with 22 bases between the two ends. The CDR3 has 18 amino acids. CDR3 in DNA: TGTGCCAGCAGTTACTCGTTTCCCGGGACAAGAACTAACTATGGCTACACCTTC. Encoded protein: CASSYSFPGTRTNYGYTF.

This clonotype was counted ten times or more. This chain uses TRBV4-3 with TRBJ1-2; possibly TRBD1 for D (5 bases). Germline CDR1 and CDR2: LGHNA and YSLEER. Trimming took 0 bases from V and 5 from J, leaving 13 bases between them. There are 15 residues in the CDR3. As DNA, the CDR3 is TGCGCCAGCAGCCAAGACGGGACGCAACAATATGGCTACACCTTC. Residues: CASSQDGTQQYGYTF.

The V gene is TRBV20-1, the J gene TRBJ1-2; 9 positions match TRBD1. Trimming removed 8 bases from V and 3 bases from J; junction bases left unmatched: 10. Per germline, CDR1 DFQATT and CDR2 SNEGSKA (reference sequence). The CDR3 runs 14 residues. Here the CDR3 reads CSKMTGGEYYGYTF. The CDR3 DNA reads as TGCAGTAAAATGACAGGGGGAGAGTACTATGGCTACACCTTC.